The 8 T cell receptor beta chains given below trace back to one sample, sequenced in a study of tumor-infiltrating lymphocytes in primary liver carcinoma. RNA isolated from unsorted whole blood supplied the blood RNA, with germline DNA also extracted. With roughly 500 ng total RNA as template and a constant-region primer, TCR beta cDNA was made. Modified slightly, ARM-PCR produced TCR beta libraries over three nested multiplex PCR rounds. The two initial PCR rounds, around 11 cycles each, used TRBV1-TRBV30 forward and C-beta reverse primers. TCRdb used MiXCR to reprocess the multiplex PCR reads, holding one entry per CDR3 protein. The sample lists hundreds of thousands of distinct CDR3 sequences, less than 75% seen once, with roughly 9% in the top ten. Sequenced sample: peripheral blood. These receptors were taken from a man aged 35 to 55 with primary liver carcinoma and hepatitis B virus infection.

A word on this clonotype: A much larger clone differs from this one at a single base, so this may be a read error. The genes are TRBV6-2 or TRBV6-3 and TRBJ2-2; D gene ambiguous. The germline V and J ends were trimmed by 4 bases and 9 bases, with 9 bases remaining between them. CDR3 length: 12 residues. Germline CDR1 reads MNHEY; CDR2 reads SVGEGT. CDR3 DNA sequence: TGTGCCAGCAGTTTCCTACGAAGGGAGCTGTTTTTT. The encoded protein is CASSFLRRELFF.

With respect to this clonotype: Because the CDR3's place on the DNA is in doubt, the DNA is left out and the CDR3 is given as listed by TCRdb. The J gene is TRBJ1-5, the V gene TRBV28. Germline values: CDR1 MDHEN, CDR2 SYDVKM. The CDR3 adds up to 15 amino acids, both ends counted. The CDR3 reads CASSSPAFYNQPQHF.

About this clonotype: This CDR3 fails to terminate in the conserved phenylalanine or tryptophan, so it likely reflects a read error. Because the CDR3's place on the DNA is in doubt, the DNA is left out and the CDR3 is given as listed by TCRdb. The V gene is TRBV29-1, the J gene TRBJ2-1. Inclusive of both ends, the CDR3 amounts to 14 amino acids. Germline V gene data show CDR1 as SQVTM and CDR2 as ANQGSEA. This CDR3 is CSVRLRSSYNEQLL.

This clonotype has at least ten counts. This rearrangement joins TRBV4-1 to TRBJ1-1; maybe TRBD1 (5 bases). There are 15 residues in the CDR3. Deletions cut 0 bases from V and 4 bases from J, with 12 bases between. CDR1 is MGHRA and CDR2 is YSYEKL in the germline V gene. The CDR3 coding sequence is TGCGCCAGCAGCCAAGAATACGGGGCCGGCACTGAAGCTTTCTTT. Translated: CASSQEYGAGTEAFF.

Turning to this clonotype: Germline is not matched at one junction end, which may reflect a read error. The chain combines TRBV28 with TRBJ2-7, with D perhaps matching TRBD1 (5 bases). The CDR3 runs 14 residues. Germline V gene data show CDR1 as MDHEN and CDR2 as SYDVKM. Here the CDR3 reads CASSPNRLWYEQCF. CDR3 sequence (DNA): TGTGCCAGCAGCCCGAACAGGCTCTGGTACGAGCAGTGCTTC. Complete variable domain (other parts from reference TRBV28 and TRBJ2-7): DVKVTQSSRYLVKRTGEKVFLECVQDMDHENMFWYRQDPGLGLRLIYFSYDVKMKEKGDIPEGYSVSREKKERFSLILESASTNQTSMYLCASSPNRLWYEQCFGPGTRLTVT.

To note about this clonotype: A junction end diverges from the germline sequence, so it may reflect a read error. CDR3 sequence (DNA): TGCAGGGTTGAAGATAGCGGCGGACGCACGGATACGCAGTATTTT. Translated, it gives CRVEDSGGRTDTQYF. This chain joins TRBV29-1 and TRBJ2-3; a possible D gene is TRBD2 (6 bases). This CDR3 is 15 amino acids long. Per the germline V gene, CDR1 is SQVTM and CDR2 is ANQGSEA.

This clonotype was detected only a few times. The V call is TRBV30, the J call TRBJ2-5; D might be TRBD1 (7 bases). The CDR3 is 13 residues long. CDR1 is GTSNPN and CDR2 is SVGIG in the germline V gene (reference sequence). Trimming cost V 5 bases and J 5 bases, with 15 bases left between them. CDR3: CAWATGTVETQYF. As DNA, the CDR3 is TGTGCCTGGGCGACAGGGACTGTGGAGACCCAGTACTTC.

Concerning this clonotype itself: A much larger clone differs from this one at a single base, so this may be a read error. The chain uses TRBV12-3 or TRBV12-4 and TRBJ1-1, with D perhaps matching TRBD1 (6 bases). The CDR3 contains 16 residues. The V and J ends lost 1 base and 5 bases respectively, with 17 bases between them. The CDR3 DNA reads TGTGCCAGCAGTTTAGTATACCTGGGGGGGCGGACTGAAGCTTTCTTT. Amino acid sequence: CASSLVYLGGRTEAFF.